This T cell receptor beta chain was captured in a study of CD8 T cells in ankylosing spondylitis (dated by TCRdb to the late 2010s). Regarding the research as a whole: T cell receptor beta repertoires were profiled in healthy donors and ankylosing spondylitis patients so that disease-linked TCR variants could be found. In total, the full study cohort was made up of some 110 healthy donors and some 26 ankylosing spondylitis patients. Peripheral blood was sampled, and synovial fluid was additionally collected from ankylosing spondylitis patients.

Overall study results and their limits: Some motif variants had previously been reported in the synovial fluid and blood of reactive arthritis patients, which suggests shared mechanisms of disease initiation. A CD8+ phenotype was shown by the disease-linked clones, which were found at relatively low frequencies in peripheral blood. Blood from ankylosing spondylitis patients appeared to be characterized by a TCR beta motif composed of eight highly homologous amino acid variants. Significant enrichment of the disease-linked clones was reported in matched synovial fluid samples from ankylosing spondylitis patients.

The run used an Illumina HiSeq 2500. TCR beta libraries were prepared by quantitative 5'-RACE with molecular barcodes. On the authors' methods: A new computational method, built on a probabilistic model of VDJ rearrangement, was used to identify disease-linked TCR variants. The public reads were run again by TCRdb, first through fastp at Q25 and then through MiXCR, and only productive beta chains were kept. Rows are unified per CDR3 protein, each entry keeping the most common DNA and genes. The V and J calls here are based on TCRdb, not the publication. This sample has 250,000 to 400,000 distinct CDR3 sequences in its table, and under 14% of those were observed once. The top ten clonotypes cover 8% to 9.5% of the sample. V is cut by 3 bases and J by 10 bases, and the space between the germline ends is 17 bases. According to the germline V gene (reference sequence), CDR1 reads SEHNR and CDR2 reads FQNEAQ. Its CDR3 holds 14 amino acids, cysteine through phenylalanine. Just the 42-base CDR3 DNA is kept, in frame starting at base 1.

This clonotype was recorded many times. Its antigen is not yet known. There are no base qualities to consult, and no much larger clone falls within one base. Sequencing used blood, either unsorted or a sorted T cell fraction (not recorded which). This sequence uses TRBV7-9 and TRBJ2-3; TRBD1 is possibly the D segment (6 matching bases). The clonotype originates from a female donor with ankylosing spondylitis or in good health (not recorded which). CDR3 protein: CASSLAAAKGAQYF. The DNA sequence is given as TGTGCCAGCAGCTTGGCCGCAGCCAAGGGGGCGCAGTATTTT.